Shown below are 8 T cell receptor beta chains from a single sample sequenced in a study of Graves' ophthalmopathy and Graves' hyperthyroidism (dated by TCRdb to about 2018). The run used an Illumina HiSeq 2000. For repertoire sequencing, the TCR beta CDR3 regions were amplified from RNA transcripts. A first-round RT-PCR used HTBI primers with the Qiagen OneStep RT-PCR kit, followed by a second-round multiplex PCR, size selection and purification. In-frame beta chains were kept once TCRdb had trimmed the public reads at Q25 with fastp and called clones with MiXCR. Each record represents a unique CDR3 protein, reported with the most common genes and DNA among its rows. This sample has roughly 500,000 distinct CDR3 sequences in its table, and over 13% of those were observed once. Clones ranked in the top ten supply roughly 10% of the sample. Sequenced input: blood. The source of these receptors is a woman aged 25-40 years with Graves' ophthalmopathy. Donor details come from another sample of the same person, matched by shared clones.

The table lists this clonotype with many counts. J is TRBJ1-1 and V is TRBV6-1, with 7 bases that match TRBD1. V shed 7 bases, J shed 5 bases, and the junction held 10 bases outside the gene matches. This CDR3 is built from 14 residues. CDR1 is MNHNS and CDR2 is SASEGT in the germline V gene. The CDR3 nucleotides read TGTGCCAGCACCTGGCAGGGGGAGGGTACTGAAGCTTTCTTT. It yields the protein CASTWQGEGTEAFF.

This clonotype was seen many times. This chain uses TRBV12-3 or TRBV12-4 with TRBJ1-1; D gene unclear. V was trimmed by 6 bases and J by 8 bases, leaving 10 bases between them. The CDR3 is made up of 11 amino acids. The CDR3 loop is CASRANDEAFF. The CDR3, as DNA: TGTGCCAGCAGAGCCAATGACGAAGCTTTCTTT.

Many counts were recorded for this clonotype. The chain links TRBV20-1 to TRBJ2-2; 10 nucleotides match TRBD2. Germline CDR1 is DFQATT and CDR2 is SNEGSKA (reference sequence). V lost 3 bases, J lost 1 base, and 11 bases stayed unmatched. The length of the CDR3 is 18 residues. The CDR3 is CSARGGRTSGKNTGELFF. The CDR3 DNA reads as TGCAGTGCTAGGGGGGGTAGGACTAGCGGAAAGAACACCGGGGAGCTGTTTTTT.

Ten or more counts support this clonotype. CDR3 in DNA: TGTGCCAGCAGTTTCACGAACACTGAAGCTTTCTTT. Translating gives CASSFTNTEAFF. The gene calls are TRBV12-3 or TRBV12-4 and TRBJ1-1, with D unresolved. Trimming removed 3 bases from V and 1 base from J, with 3 bases in between. The CDR3 runs to 12 residues.

This clonotype has ten or more counts. The V and J genes are TRBV12-3 or TRBV12-4 and TRBJ2-7, with D possibly TRBD1 on 6 matching bases. CDR3 length equals 15 residues. V gave up 3 bases and J gave up 0 bases, with 12 bases separating them. CDR3 protein: CASSLTGLSSYEQYF. DNA for the CDR3: TGTGCCAGCAGTTTGACAGGTCTAAGCTCCTACGAGCAGTACTTC.

The sample holds many counts of this clonotype. The gene calls are TRBV27 and TRBJ1-2; maybe TRBD1 (5 bases). Trimming stripped 10 bases from V and 5 bases from J, with 11 bases between. Germline CDR1 MNHEY, CDR2 SMNVEV (reference sequence). This CDR3 has 11 residues. The CDR3 nucleotides read TGTGCCACCCGTGGGGGTTATGGCTACACCTTC. It is translated as CATRGGYGYTF.

Only a few counts were recorded for this clonotype. CDR3 bases: TGTGCCAGCGCTCCTCGGGGACTAGCGGGAATCAATGAGCAGTTCTTC. Translation gives CASAPRGLAGINEQFF. The chain carries TRBV6-1 and TRBJ2-1; 13 bases line up with TRBD2. CDR3 length equals 16 residues. CDR1 and CDR2 (germline): MNHNS, SASEGT. Losses at the gene ends were 8 bases for V and 6 bases for J; bases not matched to a gene: 10.

In its sample, this clonotype was seen many times. This chain uses TRBV5-1 with TRBJ1-2, with D perhaps matching TRBD1 (5 bases). With 2 bases removed from V and 3 bases from J, the gap between germline ends came to 14 bases. CDR1 and CDR2 from the germline V gene are SGHRS and YFSETQ. This CDR3 is built from 15 residues. CDR3 loop: CASSLDRKAHYGYTF. In DNA, the CDR3 is TGCGCCAGCAGCTTAGACAGAAAAGCTCACTATGGCTACACCTTC.